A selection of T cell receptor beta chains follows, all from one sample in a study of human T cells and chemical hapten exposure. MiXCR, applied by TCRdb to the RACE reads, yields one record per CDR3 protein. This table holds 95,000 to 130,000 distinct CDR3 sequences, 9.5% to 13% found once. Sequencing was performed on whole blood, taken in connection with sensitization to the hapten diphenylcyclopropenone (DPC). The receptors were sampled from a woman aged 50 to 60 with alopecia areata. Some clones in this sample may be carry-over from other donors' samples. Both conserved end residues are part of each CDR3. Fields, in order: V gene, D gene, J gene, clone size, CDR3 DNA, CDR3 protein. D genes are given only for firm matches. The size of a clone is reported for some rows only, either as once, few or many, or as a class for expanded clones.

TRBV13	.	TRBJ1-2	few	TGTGCCAGCAGCTTACGGGGGCTCTACTATGGCTACACCTTC	CASSLRGLYYGYTF
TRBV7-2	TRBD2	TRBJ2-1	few	TGTGCCAGCAGCAGGACTAGCGGGGGCTACAATGAGCAGTTCTTC	CASSRTSGGYNEQFF
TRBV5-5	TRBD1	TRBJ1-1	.	TGTGCCAGCAGCGTGGGACAGGGGAGCACTGAAGCTTTCTTT	CASSVGQGSTEAFF
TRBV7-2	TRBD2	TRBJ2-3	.	TGTGCCAGCAGCTTAGAGCGGGGGAGGGCAGATACGCAGTATTTT	CASSLERGRADTQYF
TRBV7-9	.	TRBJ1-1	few	TGTGCCAGCAGCTTGACATCCGATCTACAAGCTTTCTTT	CASSLTSDLQAFF
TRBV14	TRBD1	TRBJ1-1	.	TGTGCCAGCACCATGGACAGGGGGGCCCGGGAAGCTTTCTTT	CASTMDRGAREAFF
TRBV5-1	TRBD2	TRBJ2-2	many	TGCGCCAGCAGCCTCCCAGCGGGGGGGACCACCGGGGAGCTGTTTTTT	CASSLPAGGTTGELFF
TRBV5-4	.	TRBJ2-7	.	TGTGCCAGCAGCTTTTCTTCGTTGGGCCGGGGGGCTTTGGTCTACGAGCAGTACTTC	CASSFSSLGRGALVYEQYF
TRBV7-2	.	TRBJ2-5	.	TGTGCCAGCAGCGCTCGGACCCAAGAGACCCAGTACTTC	CASSARTQETQYF
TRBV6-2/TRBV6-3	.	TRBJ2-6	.	TGTGCCAGCAGTTACTCGAATTACCGCTCTGGGGCCAACGTCCTGACTTTC	CASSYSNYRSGANVLTF
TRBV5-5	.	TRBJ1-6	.	TGTGCCAGCAGCCCCCAGCTTACCCATAATTCACCCCTCCACTTT	CASSPQLTHNSPLHF
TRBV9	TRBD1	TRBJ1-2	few	TGTGCCAGCAGCGCGGGACAGTTGAACTATGGCTACACCTTC	CASSAGQLNYGYTF
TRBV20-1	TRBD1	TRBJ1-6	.	TGCAGTGCTGGACAGGGGGATTCACCCCTCCACTTT	CSAGQGDSPLHF
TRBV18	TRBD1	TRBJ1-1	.	TGTGCCAGCTCCCGGGACCGGGACAGGGGGAACACTGAAGCTTTCTTT	CASSRDRDRGNTEAFF
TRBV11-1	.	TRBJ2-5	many	TGTGCCAGCAGCAACAATTTAGCGAGAGAGACCCAGTACTTC	CASSNNLARETQYF
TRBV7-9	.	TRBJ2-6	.	TGTGCCACCAACCGAGAGGGGGGTGCTGGGGCCAACGTCCTGACTTTC	CATNREGGAGANVLTF
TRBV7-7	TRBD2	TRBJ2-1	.	TGTGCCAGCAGCCGAGGGTCTGCGGGAGTTGATGAGCAGTTCTTC	CASSRGSAGVDEQFF
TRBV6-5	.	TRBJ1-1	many	TGTGCCAGCAGTTACTCCTTCAGTTCGGTGAACACTGAAGCTTTCTTT	CASSYSFSSVNTEAFF
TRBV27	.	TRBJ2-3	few	TGTGCCAGCAGTGTGACGCGGAGCACAGATACGCAGTATTTT	CASSVTRSTDTQYF
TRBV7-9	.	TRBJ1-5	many	TGTGCCAGCAGCCCCCCGGGGGGCGAGTTGCAGCCCCAGCATTTT	CASSPPGGELQPQHF
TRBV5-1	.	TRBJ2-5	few	TGCGCCAGCAGCGCATATTCTAGCGCCTCCGGGCAGACCCAGTACTTC	CASSAYSSASGQTQYF
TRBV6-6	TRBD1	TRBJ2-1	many	TGTGCCAGCAGCCCGGACCAGGGGGCTGAGCAGTTCTTC	CASSPDQGAEQFF
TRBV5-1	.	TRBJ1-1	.	TGCGCCAGCAGCTTGTCTGTCAGGGATGAAGCTTTCTTT	CASSLSVRDEAFF
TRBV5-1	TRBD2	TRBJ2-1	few	TGCGCCAGCACCTGGGAGGGACCCAATGAGCAGTTCTTC	CASTWEGPNEQFF
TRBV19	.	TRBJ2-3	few	TGTGCCAGTAGTATCCCGGGTCCCGGAGCAGATACGCAGTATTTT	CASSIPGPGADTQYF
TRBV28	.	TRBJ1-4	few	TGTGCCAGCAGTTTGGACACACTCCCTGAAAAACTGTTTTTT	CASSLDTLPEKLFF
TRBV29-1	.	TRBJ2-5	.	TGCAGCGTTGGTCCCGATCAAGAGACCCAGTACTTC	CSVGPDQETQYF
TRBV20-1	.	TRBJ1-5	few	TGCAGTGCAGGTACCACCAATCAGCCCCAGCATTTT	CSAGTTNQPQHF
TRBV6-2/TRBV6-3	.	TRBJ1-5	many	TGTGCCAGCAGTTCTGGGCAGCCCCAGCATTTT	CASSSGQPQHF
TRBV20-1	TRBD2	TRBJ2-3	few	TGCAGTGCTCCCGAGCTGACTAGCGCAGATACGCAGTATTTT	CSAPELTSADTQYF
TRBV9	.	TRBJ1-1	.	TGTGCCAGCAGCGTAGTGGATGGTACTGAAGCTTTCTTT	CASSVVDGTEAFF
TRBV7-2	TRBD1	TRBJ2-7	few	TGTGCCAGCAGCTCGCCAGCCAGGGGGCGCGAGCAGTACTTC	CASSSPARGREQYF
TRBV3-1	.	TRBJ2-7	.	TGTGCCAGCAGCCAAGCTGACTACGAGCAGTACTTC	CASSQADYEQYF
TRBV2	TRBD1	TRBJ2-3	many	TGTGCCAGCCGCCAGACAGGGGGCGCCGATACGCAGTATTTT	CASRQTGGADTQYF
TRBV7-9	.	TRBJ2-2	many	TGTGCCAGCAGCCCCACCCAGGTCGGGTGGGCCGGGGAGCTGTTTTTT	CASSPTQVGWAGELFF
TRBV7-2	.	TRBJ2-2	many	TGTGCCAGCAGCTTATCGGGCACCGGGGAGCTGTTTTTT	CASSLSGTGELFF
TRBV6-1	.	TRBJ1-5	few	TGTGCCAGCAGTGGAGAGTTTCCTAGGAATCAGCCCCAGCATTTT	CASSGEFPRNQPQHF
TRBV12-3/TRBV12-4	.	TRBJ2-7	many	TGTGCCAGCAGACCTGGGACGTCGGCCTACGAGCAGTACTTC	CASRPGTSAYEQYF
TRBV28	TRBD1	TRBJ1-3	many	TGTGCCAGCAGTGTGGGACAGATTTCTGGAAACACCATATATTTT	CASSVGQISGNTIYF
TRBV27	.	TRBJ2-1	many	TGTGCCAGCAGTTTAAACCGAGCCCATGAGCAGTTCTTC	CASSLNRAHEQFF
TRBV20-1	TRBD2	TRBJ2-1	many	TGCAGTGAAAGAACCGCCGGACTAGCGGGTTCCTCCTACAATGAGCAGTTCTTC	CSERTAGLAGSSYNEQFF
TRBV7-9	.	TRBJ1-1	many	TGTGCCAGCAGCTTAACGGAGAACACTGAAGCTTTCTTT	CASSLTENTEAFF
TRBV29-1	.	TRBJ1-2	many	TGCAGCGTTCAGGACCTTTATGGCTACACCTTC	CSVQDLYGYTF
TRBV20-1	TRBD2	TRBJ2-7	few	TGCAGTGCTGGGAGCGGACTAGCTACTTACGAGCAGTACTTC	CSAGSGLATYEQYF
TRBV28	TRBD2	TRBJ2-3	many	TGTGCCACGGGACTAGCGGGAGTTCCAGATACGCAGTATTTT	CATGLAGVPDTQYF
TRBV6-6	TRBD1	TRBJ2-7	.	TGTGCCAGCAGTTACTCAGGGGGCTCTCGACCCTACGAGCAGTACTTC	CASSYSGGSRPYEQYF
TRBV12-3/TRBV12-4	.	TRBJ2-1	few	TGTGCCAGCAGATTAACTAGCTACCCCTACAATGAGCAGTTCTTC	CASRLTSYPYNEQFF
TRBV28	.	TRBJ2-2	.	TGTGCCAGCAGTCAATACAGGTCCGGGGAGCTGTTTTTT	CASSQYRSGELFF
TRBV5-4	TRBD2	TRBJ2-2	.	TGTGCCAGCAGCCGTAGGGGACTAGCGGGCACCGGGGAGCTGTTTTTT	CASSRRGLAGTGELFF
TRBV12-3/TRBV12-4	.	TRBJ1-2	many	TGTGCCAGCAGTCCAACCGGCCGTCGAATATATGGCTACACCTTC	CASSPTGRRIYGYTF
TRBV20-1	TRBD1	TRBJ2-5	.	TGCAGTGCTCCAGGGGACAGGGTAGTCAGTGTGACCCAGTACTTC	CSAPGDRVVSVTQYF
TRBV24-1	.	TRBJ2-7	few	TGTGCCACCTCTGGCGGGGCCTCCTACGAGCAGTACTTC	CATSGGASYEQYF
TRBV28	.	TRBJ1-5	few	TGTGCCAGCAACAATCAGCCCCAGCATTTT	CASNNQPQHF
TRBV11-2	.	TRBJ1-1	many	TGTGCCAGCAGCTTAGGGGCAGGAATGAACACTGAAGCTTTCTTT	CASSLGAGMNTEAFF
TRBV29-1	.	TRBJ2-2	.	TGCAGCGTTGGTCGGCCTACGAACACCGGGGAGCTGTTTTTT	CSVGRPTNTGELFF
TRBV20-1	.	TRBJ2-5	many	TGCAGTGCCGACGGGGCCCCTAGGCAGTACTTC	CSADGAPRQYF
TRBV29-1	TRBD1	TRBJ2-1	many	TGCAGCGTTCACCGACAGGGTGGCTACAATGAGCAGTTCTTC	CSVHRQGGYNEQFF
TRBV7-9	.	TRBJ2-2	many	TGTGCCAGCAGCTTAGCCGTAGCTGGCGGGGAGCTGTTTTTT	CASSLAVAGGELFF
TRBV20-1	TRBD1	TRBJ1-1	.	TGCAGTGCTAGGACAGGGAGGCTCACTGAAGCTTTCTTT	CSARTGRLTEAFF